This T cell receptor beta chain was found in a study of human T cells and chemical hapten exposure. Findings and caveats of the study: TCRs whose frequency exceeded 1 in 1000 remained the same following DPC sensitization.

This clonotype was found many times. The antigen is unknown. There are 16 residues in the CDR3. Trimming removed 7 bases from V and 7 bases from J, with 20 bases in between. Germline V gene lookup returns CDR1 MDHEN and CDR2 SYDVKM. MiXCR was run by TCRdb on the RACE reads, yielding one entry per CDR3 protein. The table records a few hundred thousand distinct CDR3 sequences, about 6% of them present only once. Time point indicated: patch test 2, 6 weeks after DPC sensitization. Treatment in this sample: therapeutic diphenylcyclopropenone sensitization with weekly scalp DPC. The clonotype was recovered from a woman under 30 with alopecia areata. Some clones in this sample may be carry-over from other donors' samples. The specimen was whole blood, collected in connection with sensitization to the hapten diphenylcyclopropenone (DPC). The V gene is TRBV28, the J gene TRBJ1-6; TRBD1 might be the D (5 bases). The CDR3 is CASTLPLGEANSPLHF. CDR3 in DNA: TGTGCCAGCACCCTACCCCTGGGGGAGGCCAATTCACCCCTCCACTTT.